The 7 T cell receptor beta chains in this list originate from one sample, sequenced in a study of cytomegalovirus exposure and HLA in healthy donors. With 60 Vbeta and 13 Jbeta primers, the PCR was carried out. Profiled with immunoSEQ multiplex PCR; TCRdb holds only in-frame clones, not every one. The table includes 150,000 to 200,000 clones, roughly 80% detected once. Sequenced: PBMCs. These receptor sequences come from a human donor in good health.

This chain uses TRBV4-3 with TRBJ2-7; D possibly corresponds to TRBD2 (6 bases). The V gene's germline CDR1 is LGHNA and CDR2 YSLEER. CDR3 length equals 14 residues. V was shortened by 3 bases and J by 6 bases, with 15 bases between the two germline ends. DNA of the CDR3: TGCGCCAGCAGCCAGGCATCCGGGGACTTCGAGCAGTACTTC. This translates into CASSQASGDFEQYF.

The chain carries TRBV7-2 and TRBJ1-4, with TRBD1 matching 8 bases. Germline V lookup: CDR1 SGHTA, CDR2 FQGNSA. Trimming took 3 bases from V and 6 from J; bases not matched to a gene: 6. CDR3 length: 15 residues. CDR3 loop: CASSLRTGIDEKLFF. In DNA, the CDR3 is TGTGCCAGCAGCTTGCGGACAGGGATTGATGAAAAACTGTTTTTT. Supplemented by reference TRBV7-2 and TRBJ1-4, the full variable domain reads GAGVSQSPSNKVTEKGKDVELRCDPISGHTALYWYRQSLGQGLEFLIYFQGNSAPDKSGLPSDRFSAERTGGSVSTLTIQRTQQEDSAVYLCASSLRTGIDEKLFFGSGTQLSVL.

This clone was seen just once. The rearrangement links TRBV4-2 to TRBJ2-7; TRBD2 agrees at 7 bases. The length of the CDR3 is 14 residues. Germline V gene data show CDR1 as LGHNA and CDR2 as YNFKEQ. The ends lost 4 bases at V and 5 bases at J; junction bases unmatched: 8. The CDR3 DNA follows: TGTGCCAGCAGCCCTGGACTAGTGGTCCACGAGCAGTACTTC. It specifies CASSPGLVVHEQYF.

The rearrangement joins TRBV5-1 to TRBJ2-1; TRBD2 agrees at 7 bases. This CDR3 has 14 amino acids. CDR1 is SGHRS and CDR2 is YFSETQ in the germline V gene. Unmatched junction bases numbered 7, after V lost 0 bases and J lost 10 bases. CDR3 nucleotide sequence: TGCGCCAGCAGCTTGGTGGGGGGGGGTCAAGAGCAGTTCTTC. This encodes CASSLVGGGQEQFF.

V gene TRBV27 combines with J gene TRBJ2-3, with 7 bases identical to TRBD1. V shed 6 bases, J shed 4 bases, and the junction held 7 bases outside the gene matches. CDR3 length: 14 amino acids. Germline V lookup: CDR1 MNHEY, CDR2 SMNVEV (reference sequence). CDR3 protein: CASSDDRVADTQYF. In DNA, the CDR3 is TGTGCCAGCAGCGACGACAGGGTTGCAGATACGCAGTATTTT.

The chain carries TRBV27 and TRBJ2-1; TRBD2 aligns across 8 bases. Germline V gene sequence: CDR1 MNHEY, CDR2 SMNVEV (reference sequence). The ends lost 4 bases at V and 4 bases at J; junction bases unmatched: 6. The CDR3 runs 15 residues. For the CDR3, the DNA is TGTGCCAGCAGTTCCGGACTAGCACCATACAATGAGCAGTTCTTC. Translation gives CASSSGLAPYNEQFF.

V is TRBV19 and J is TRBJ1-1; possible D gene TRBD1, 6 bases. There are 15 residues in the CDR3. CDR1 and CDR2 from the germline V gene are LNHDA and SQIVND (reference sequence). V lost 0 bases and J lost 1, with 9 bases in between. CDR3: CASSIDAGANTEAFF. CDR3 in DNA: TGTGCCAGTAGTATAGATGCAGGGGCGAACACTGAAGCTTTCTTT.